Following are 21 T cell receptor beta chains from one sample sequenced in a study of blood T cells in healthy people across ages. It was with a sample-barcoded 5' primer and a J-beta primer mix that a second PCR of roughly 6 to 12 cycles was run. Via MiXCR, TCRdb re-called the 5' RACE reads, giving one row per CDR3 protein. Of approximately 810,000 distinct CDR3 sequences in the sample, 29% were seen once. Sequencing used blood. These receptors all come from a woman of 80 years or more in good health.

This clonotype was detected ten times or more. V gene TRBV9 combines with J gene TRBJ2-5; D possibly corresponds to TRBD2 (5 bases). This CDR3 has 15 amino acids. CDR1 and CDR2 (germline): SGDLS, YYNGEE. V lost 0 bases, J lost 1 base, and 10 bases lay in between. Written as DNA, the CDR3 is TGTGCCAGCAGCGTAGTAGGAGCGGTCCAAGAGACCCAGTACTTC. Encoded protein: CASSVVGAVQETQYF.

This clonotype appeared many times. The chain recombines TRBV10-2 with TRBJ2-7, with D perhaps TRBD1 (6 bases). V dropped 9 bases and J dropped 4 bases, with 13 bases sitting between them. CDR1 and CDR2 from the germline V gene are WSHSY and SAAADI. This CDR3 contains 12 residues. The CDR3 DNA sequence: TGCGCCAGATTCGGGACACCTTACGAGCAGTACTTC. It yields the protein CARFGTPYEQYF.

The V call is TRBV7-3, the J call TRBJ2-1, with D possibly matching TRBD1 (7 bases). Germline CDR1 is SGHTA and CDR2 is FQGTGA. This CDR3 has 14 amino acids. Trimming left V 4 bases short and J 8 bases short, with 15 bases between. Here the CDR3 reads CASSSRGRGDEQFF. The CDR3 DNA sequence: TGTGCCAGCAGCTCAAGAGGCAGGGGGGATGAGCAGTTCTTC.

In its sample, this clonotype was seen many times. The genes are TRBV7-8 and TRBJ2-3, with 9 bases identical to TRBD2. This CDR3 has 13 amino acids. The germline V gene has CDR1 SGHVS and CDR2 FQNEAQ. Trimming removed 3 bases from V and 9 bases from J; junction bases left unmatched: 4. CDR3 DNA: TGTGCCAGCAGCTTTGCGGGGGGGTTAACGCAGTATTTT. This encodes CASSFAGGLTQYF.

This clonotype showed up many times. The V call is TRBV5-1, the J call TRBJ2-1; tentatively, D is TRBD2 (7 bases). V was clipped by 0 bases and J by 9 bases, with 22 bases between them. CDR1 and CDR2 (germline): SGHRS, YFSETQ. The CDR3 loop spans 17 amino acids. This CDR3 is CASSLEGATKGGREQFF. CDR3 DNA sequence: TGCGCCAGCAGCTTGGAGGGAGCCACCAAGGGGGGGCGTGAGCAGTTCTTC.

Comments on this clonotype: A much larger clonotype is one base distant, so this may be a read error. V is TRBV11-2 and J is TRBJ2-7; D uncertain. The DNA end lines up better with TRBJ2-5; the J call may be wrong. The CDR3 loop spans 14 amino acids. Germline V gives CDR1 SGHAT, CDR2 FQNNGV. The CDR3 DNA reads as TGTGCCAGCAGCGTGACCAGCACCCAAGGGACCCAGTACTTC. This sequence encodes CASSVTSTQGTQYF.

This clonotype was seen many times. The CDR3 nucleotides read TGTGCCAGCAGCGTGGGACGTTCAGATACGCAGTATTTT. It is translated as CASSVGRSDTQYF. This chain links TRBV9 with TRBJ2-3, with D perhaps matching TRBD1 or TRBD2 (5 bases each). V gave up 2 bases and J gave up 4 bases, with 8 bases separating them. Germline V lookup: CDR1 SGDLS, CDR2 YYNGEE. This CDR3 has 13 amino acids.

This chain joins TRBV5-1 and TRBJ2-1, with D possibly matching TRBD1 (5 bases). V lost 1 base, J lost 4 bases, and 9 bases lay in between. Germline V lookup: CDR1 SGHRS, CDR2 YFSETQ. The CDR3 is made up of 14 amino acids. CDR3 loop: CASSLRGMYNEQFF. The CDR3, as DNA: TGCGCCAGCAGCTTGAGGGGAATGTACAATGAGCAGTTCTTC.

V is TRBV27 and J is TRBJ1-1, with a possible D match to TRBD1 (5 bases). The germline gives CDR1 MNHEY, CDR2 SMNVEV (reference sequence). The CDR3 runs 14 residues. Trimming removed 0 bases from V and 6 bases from J, with 11 bases in between. The CDR3 sequence: CASSLSGPRAEAFF. In DNA, the CDR3 is TGTGCCAGCAGTTTATCGGGACCCCGGGCTGAAGCTTTCTTT.

This clonotype is a singleton in its sample. This clone may be a read error of a much larger clone one base away. The chain carries TRBV7-9 and TRBJ1-2; the match to TRBD1 covers 12 bases. Germline V gives CDR1 SEHNR, CDR2 FQNEAQ (reference sequence). This CDR3 comprises 15 residues. The DNA of the CDR3 is TGTGCCAGCAGAACCACCGGGACAGGGGGCAATGGCCACACCTTC. Protein sequence: CASRTTGTGGNGHTF.

In regard to this clonotype: Given the absence of the conserved phenylalanine or tryptophan at the CDR3 end, a read error is likely. The chain joins TRBV7-2 to TRBJ1-6; D unclear. This CDR3 region has 14 residues. Germline V gene lookup returns CDR1 SGHTA and CDR2 FQGNSA. V was shortened by 0 bases and J by 6 bases, with 6 bases between the two germline ends. CDR3 sequence: CASSLALTNSPLHY. CDR3 coding DNA: TGTGCCAGCAGCTTAGCTTTGACTAATTCACCCCTCCACTAT.

Regarding this clonotype: Since a much larger clone is just one base distant, this may be a read error. The chain combines TRBV11-3 with TRBJ2-7; the D gene is possibly TRBD2 (7 bases). CDR3 length: 15 residues. V lost 5 bases and J 7 bases, leaving 21 bases between the germline ends. From germline, CDR1 is SGHNT and CDR2 YENEEA. CDR3 loop: CASSPRGGTIDEQYF. In DNA, the CDR3 is TGTGCCAGCAGCCCGAGGGGGGGTACAATAGATGAGCAGTACTTC.

Notes on this clonotype: With a much larger clone just one base away, this may be a read error. This sequence joins TRBV10-3 and TRBJ2-5; 9 nucleotides line up with TRBD1. The tail of the sequence fits TRBJ2-7 better, so the J call may be wrong. Germline lookup yields CDR1 ENHRY and CDR2 SYGVKD. This CDR3 has 13 residues. This chain's CDR3 is CAIRDDRGDEQYF. The CDR3 coding sequence is TGTGCCATCAGGGACGACAGGGGGGACGAGCAGTACTTC.

In its sample, this clonotype was seen a few times. The chain is built from TRBV18 and TRBJ2-7; TRBD1 aligns across 7 bases. Germline-derived CDR1 and CDR2 are KGHSH and LQKENI. This CDR3 contains 15 residues. V lost 3 bases to trimming and J lost 3 bases; unmatched junction nucleotides: 8. The chain's CDR3 is CASSPTRDRDYEQYF. The CDR3 DNA reads TGTGCCAGCTCACCCACCCGGGACAGAGACTACGAGCAGTACTTC.

V usage is TRBV20-1 and J usage is TRBJ2-7, with 9 bases fitting TRBD2. Germline V gene lookup returns CDR1 DFQATT and CDR2 SNEGSKA (reference sequence). The V segment lost 0 bases and the J segment 6 bases; nucleotides outside the gene matches: 6. The CDR3 has 14 residues. The chain's CDR3 is CSARDWLAGREQYF. CDR3 nucleotide sequence: TGCAGTGCTAGAGATTGGCTAGCGGGACGCGAGCAGTACTTC.

This clonotype showed up just a few times. One end of the junction fails to match germline, which may point to a read error. The V call is TRBV12-3 or TRBV12-4, the J call TRBJ2-3; TRBD1 matches 8 bases. CDR3 length: 15 amino acids. CDR3 amino acids: CASSWTGSGTDAQYF. The DNA of the CDR3 is TGTGCCAGCAGTTGGACAGGGAGTGGCACAGATGCGCAGTATTTT.

There are many counts of this clonotype. A read error may be the cause here, since a much bigger clone is one base away. This sequence joins TRBV20-1 and TRBJ2-7; tentatively, D is TRBD2 (6 bases). Trimming left V 0 bases short and J 6 bases short, with 18 bases between. CDR3 length: 15 residues. Germline-derived CDR1 and CDR2 are DFQATT and SNEGSKA (reference sequence). The CDR3 here is CSAREHLMGGGEQYF. DNA of the CDR3: TGCAGTGCTAGAGAACACCTGATGGGGGGTGGCGAGCAGTACTTC.

V usage is TRBV7-2 and J usage is TRBJ2-7; D tentatively fits TRBD1 or TRBD2 (5 bases each). Germline lookup yields CDR1 SGHTA and CDR2 FQGNSA. This CDR3 spans 14 amino acids. Trimming removed 2 bases from V and 3 bases from J, with 11 bases in between. The CDR3 protein is CASSLSRDGYEQYF. CDR3 in DNA: TGTGCCAGCAGCTTATCCCGGGACGGCTACGAGCAGTACTTC.

The table lists this clonotype with many counts. The rearrangement uses TRBV7-9 and TRBJ1-2; 11 bases align to TRBD1. The CDR3 extends over 13 amino acids. Germline V lookup: CDR1 SEHNR, CDR2 FQNEAQ (reference sequence). J was trimmed by 7 bases and V by 3 bases; bases with no gene match: 1. CDR3 region: CASSFGQGAGYTF. In DNA, the CDR3 is TGTGCCAGCAGCTTTGGACAGGGGGCTGGCTACACCTTC.

This clonotype was counted only a few times. With a much larger clone just one base away, this may be a read error. The rearrangement joins TRBV5-1 to TRBJ2-1; no definite D call. CDR3 length: 16 amino acids. V lost 0 bases, J lost 0 bases, and 10 bases lay in between. Germline V gives CDR1 SGHRS, CDR2 YFSETQ. The CDR3 bases are TGCGCCAGCAGCTTGGGACGGGTTAGCTCCTACAATGAGCAGTTCTTC. This codes for CASSLGRVSSYNEQFF.

This clonotype was observed many times. The chain carries TRBV3-1 and TRBJ1-6; D is unresolved. The length of the CDR3 is 13 residues. Germline CDR1 and CDR2: LGHDT and YNNKEL (reference sequence). The V end lost 0 bases, the J end lost 7 bases, and 4 bases lay between the germline ends. CDR3 nucleotides: TGTGCCAGCAGCCAAGATGTGAATTCACCCCTCCACTTT. As protein: CASSQDVNSPLHF. The full variable domain, its missing parts supplied by reference TRBV3-1 and TRBJ1-6, is DTAVSQTPKYLVTQMGNDKSIKCEQNLGHDTMYWYKQDSKKFLKIMFSYNNKELIINETVPNRFSPKSPDKAHLNLHINSLELGDSAVYFCASSQDVNSPLHFGNGTRLTVT.